What follows are 9 T cell receptor beta chains derived from one specimen sequenced in a study of patients and donors after allogeneic stem cell transplantation. TCRdb analysed the RT-PCR reads with MiXCR anew, one entry per CDR3 protein. This table has 920,000 or so distinct CDR3 sequences, about a sixth appearing once. Sequencing was carried out using blood, either unsorted or a sorted T cell fraction (not recorded which). These receptor sequences come from a human donor who was either an allogeneic HSCT recipient or a stem cell or donor lymphocyte infusion donor (not recorded which). It is not recorded whose cells these are; they may come from a transplant donor.

The gene calls are TRBV4-2 and TRBJ2-2; the D is unclear. Germline V CDR1 and CDR2: LGHNA, YNFKEQ. V lost 0 bases to trimming and J lost 4 bases, with 12 bases between them. The CDR3 loop spans 16 amino acids. The DNA for the CDR3 is TGTGCCAGCAGCCAAGATCCTTTCTTCGTCACCGGGGAGCTGTTTTTT. It codes for CASSQDPFFVTGELFF.

This chain uses TRBV3-1 with TRBJ2-4, with a possible D match to TRBD1 (5 bases). The germline CDR1 and CDR2 sequences are LGHDT and YNNKEL (reference sequence). The CDR3 sequence is 13 residues long. V was shortened by 7 bases and J by 7 bases, with 14 bases between the two germline ends. The CDR3 reads CASTLGRANIQYF. The DNA for the CDR3 is TGTGCCAGCACCTTGGGGCGAGCCAACATTCAGTACTTC.

The chain has TRBV18 and TRBJ2-1; 12 bases line up with TRBD2. V lost 3 bases and J lost 3; bases outside the gene matches: 3. Germline V CDR1 and CDR2: KGHSH, LQKENI. CDR3 size: 16 residues. As DNA, the CDR3 is TGTGCCAGCTCACCCTGGACTAGCGGGAACTACAATGAGCAGTTCTTC. Translation: CASSPWTSGNYNEQFF.

The CDR3 DNA sequence: TGCGCCAGCAGCTTGGGACCGGGACAGAGTATCTACGAGCAGTACTTC. This translates into CASSLGPGQSIYEQYF. The chain uses TRBV5-1 and TRBJ2-7, with TRBD1 matching 7 bases. The length of the CDR3 is 16 residues. J lost 3 bases, V lost 0 bases, and 9 bases had no gene match. In germline, CDR1 is SGHRS, CDR2 YFSETQ.

There are many counts of this clonotype. The CDR3 loop is CSARRSGRVTGELFF. Here the CDR3 DNA reads TGCAGTGCTAGGCGGAGCGGGAGGGTCACCGGGGAGCTGTTTTTT. This chain uses TRBV20-1 with TRBJ2-2; 10 nucleotides line up with TRBD2. Per germline, CDR1 DFQATT and CDR2 SNEGSKA (reference sequence). Trimming at V came to 3 bases and at J to 4 bases, leaving 5 bases not matched to a gene. This CDR3 region has 15 residues.

This clonotype appeared many times. The V and J genes are TRBV12-3 or TRBV12-4 and TRBJ1-2; D not resolved. The CDR3 covers 13 residues. The V end was cut by 2 bases, the J end by 3 bases, with 7 bases between. CDR3 loop: CASSLNADYGYTF. The CDR3 DNA follows: TGTGCCAGCAGTTTAAACGCCGACTATGGCTACACCTTC.

This clonotype has only a few counts. This chain connects TRBV12-3 or TRBV12-4 to TRBJ2-5, with D perhaps TRBD2 (6 bases). CDR3 length: 14 amino acids. The V gene lost 5 bases and the J gene lost 5 bases, with 15 bases spanning the gap. The CDR3 spells CASSQLGAGETQYF. The DNA of the CDR3 is TGTGCCAGCAGTCAATTAGGGGCGGGGGAGACCCAGTACTTC.

This chain links TRBV12-3 or TRBV12-4 with TRBJ1-1, with D possibly matching TRBD1 (5 bases). The CDR3 covers 11 residues. V was shortened by 5 bases and J by 10 bases, with 11 bases between the two germline ends. CDR3 protein: CASSGTRGAFF. The CDR3 bases are TGTGCCAGCAGTGGGACCCGGGGAGCTTTCTTT.

This clonotype was picked up a small number of times. The chain combines TRBV12-3 or TRBV12-4 with TRBJ1-2; D possibly corresponds to TRBD1 (6 bases). Trimming removed 11 bases from V and 11 bases from J, with 21 bases in between. The CDR3 covers 12 residues. The CDR3 region is CAGSRGHREYTF. CDR3 DNA: TGTGCCGGGAGCCGGGGGCATAGGGAATACACCTTC.